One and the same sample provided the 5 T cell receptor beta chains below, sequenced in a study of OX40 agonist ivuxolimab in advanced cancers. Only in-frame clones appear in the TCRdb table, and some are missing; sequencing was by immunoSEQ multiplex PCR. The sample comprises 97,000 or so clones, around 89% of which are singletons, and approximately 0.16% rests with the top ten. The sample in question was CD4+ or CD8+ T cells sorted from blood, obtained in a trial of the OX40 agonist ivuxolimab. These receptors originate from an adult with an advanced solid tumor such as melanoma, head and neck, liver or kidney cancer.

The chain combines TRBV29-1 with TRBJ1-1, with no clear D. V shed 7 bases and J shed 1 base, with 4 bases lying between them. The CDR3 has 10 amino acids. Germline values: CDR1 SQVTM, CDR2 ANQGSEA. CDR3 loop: CSGANTEAFF. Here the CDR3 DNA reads TGCAGCGGAGCGAACACTGAAGCTTTCTTT.

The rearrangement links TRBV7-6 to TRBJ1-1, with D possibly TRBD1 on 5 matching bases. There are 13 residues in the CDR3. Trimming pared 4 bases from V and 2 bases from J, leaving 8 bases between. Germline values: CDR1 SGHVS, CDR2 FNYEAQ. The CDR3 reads CASSSDSNTEAFF. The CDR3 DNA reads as TGTGCCAGCAGCTCAGACAGTAACACTGAAGCTTTCTTT.

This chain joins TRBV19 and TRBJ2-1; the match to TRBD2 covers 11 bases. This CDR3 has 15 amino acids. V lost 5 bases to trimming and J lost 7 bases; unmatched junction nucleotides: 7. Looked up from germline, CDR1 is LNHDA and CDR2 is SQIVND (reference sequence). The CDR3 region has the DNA TGTGCCAGTAGTGTACTAGCGGGAGTAGGAAATGAGCAGTTCTTC. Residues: CASSVLAGVGNEQFF.

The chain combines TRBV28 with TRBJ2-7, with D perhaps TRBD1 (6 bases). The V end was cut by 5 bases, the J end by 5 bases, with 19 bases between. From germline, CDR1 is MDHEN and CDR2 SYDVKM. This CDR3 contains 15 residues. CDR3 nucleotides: TGTGCCAGCAGTCCTTCTGGGCAGGGGACACACGAGCAGTACTTC. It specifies CASSPSGQGTHEQYF.

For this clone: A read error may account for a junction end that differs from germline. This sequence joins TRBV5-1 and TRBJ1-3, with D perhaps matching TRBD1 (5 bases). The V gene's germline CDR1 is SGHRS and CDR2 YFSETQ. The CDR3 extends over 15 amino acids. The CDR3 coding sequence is TGTGCCAGCAGCTTGAGGGGCTACTCTGGAAACACCATATATTTT. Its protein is CASSLRGYSGNTIYF.